A single sample gave rise to the 3 T cell receptor beta chains below, sequenced in a study of identical twins. TCRdb processed the 5' RACE reads anew with MiXCR; each CDR3 protein has one entry. Of 570,000 or so distinct CDR3 sequences detected, 9.6% appear once; the ten largest clones hold roughly 3%. These same records also appear under a second study, on yellow fever vaccine responses in identical twins.

The source material was PBMCs. Receptor source: a woman between 18 and 29 years old in good health.

The sample holds a few counts of this clonotype. The chain recombines TRBV7-8 with TRBJ2-2; 14 bases align to TRBD2. After removal of 0 bases from V and 6 bases from J, the junction contained 6 bases not matched to a gene. CDR3 length equals 18 residues. Germline CDR1 SGHVS, CDR2 FQNEAQ. CDR3 bases: TGTGCCAGCAGCTTAGCCATGACTAGCGGGGGGGATCCCGGGGAGCTGTTTTTT. Translated: CASSLAMTSGGDPGELFF.

This clonotype was picked up a small number of times. This rearrangement joins TRBV2 to TRBJ2-3; 8 nucleotides match TRBD2. J was trimmed by 3 bases and V by 10 bases; bases with no gene match: 15. The germline gives CDR1 SNHLY, CDR2 FYNNEI. This CDR3 has 16 amino acids. CDR3 sequence: CATNGVRGGPTDTQYF. CDR3 nucleotide sequence: TGTGCCACCAACGGGGTCCGGGGGGGACCTACAGATACGCAGTATTTT.

This clonotype was observed a few times. The chain couples TRBV5-4 to TRBJ2-5, with 10 bases identical to TRBD1. The V segment lost 1 base and the J segment 6 bases; nucleotides outside the gene matches: 6. Germline V CDR1 and CDR2: SGHNT, YYREEE (reference sequence). This CDR3 region has 15 residues. The CDR3 DNA follows: TGTGCCAGCAGCTTGCTGGGACAGGGGATCAAGACCCAGTACTTC. Translating it yields CASSLLGQGIKTQYF.